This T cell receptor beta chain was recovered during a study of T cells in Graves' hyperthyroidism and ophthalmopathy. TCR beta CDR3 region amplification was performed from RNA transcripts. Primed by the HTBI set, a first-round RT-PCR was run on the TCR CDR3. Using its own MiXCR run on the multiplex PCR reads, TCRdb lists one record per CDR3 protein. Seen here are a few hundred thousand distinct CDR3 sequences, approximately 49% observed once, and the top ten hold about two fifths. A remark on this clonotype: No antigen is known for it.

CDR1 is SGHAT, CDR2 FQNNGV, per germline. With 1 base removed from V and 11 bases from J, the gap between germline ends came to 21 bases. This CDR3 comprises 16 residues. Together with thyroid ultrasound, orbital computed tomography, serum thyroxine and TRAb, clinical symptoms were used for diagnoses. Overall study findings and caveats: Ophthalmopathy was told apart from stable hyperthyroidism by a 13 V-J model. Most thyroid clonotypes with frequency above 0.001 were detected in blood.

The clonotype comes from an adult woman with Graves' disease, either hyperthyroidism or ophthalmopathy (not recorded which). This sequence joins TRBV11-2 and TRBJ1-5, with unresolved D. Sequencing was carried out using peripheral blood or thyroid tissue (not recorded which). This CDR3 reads CASSLVAGAPPQTQHF. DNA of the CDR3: TGTGCCAGCAGCTTAGTGGCGGGAGCCCCCCCGCAGACCCAGCATTTT.